The 26 T cell receptor beta chains in this list originate from one sample, sequenced in a study of T cell repertoires in cytomegalovirus infection. TCRdb itself ran the reads through MiXCR, one entry per CDR3 protein. Among 680,000 or so distinct CDR3 sequences listed, less than 40% were seen once. Sequencing used PBMCs. These TCRs come from a human donor in good health (CMV status not recorded). Some clones in this sample may be carry-over from other donors' samples.

The chain links TRBV5-6 to TRBJ1-1; TRBD1 matches at 7 bases. V lost 4 bases and J lost 0; bases outside the gene matches: 9. This CDR3 contains 16 residues. CDR1 is SGHDT and CDR2 is YYEEEE in the germline V gene. The CDR3 is CASSLGQVNLNTEAFF. The CDR3 DNA sequence: TGTGCCAGCAGCCTAGGACAGGTGAACTTGAACACTGAAGCTTTCTTT. The full variable domain, with the rest looked up from reference TRBV5-6 and TRBJ1-1, is DAGVTQSPTHLIKTRGQQVTLRCSPKSGHDTVSWYQQALGQGPQFIFQYYEEEERQRGNFPDRFSGHQFPNYSSELNVNALLLGDSALYLCASSLGQVNLNTEAFFGQGTRLTVV.

This clonotype was counted between two and nine times. This chain connects TRBV20-1 to TRBJ2-5, with TRBD2 as a possible D gene (5 bases). Deletions cut 0 bases from V and 3 bases from J, with 14 bases between. The CDR3 has 15 amino acids. CDR1 and CDR2 from the germline V gene are DFQATT and SNEGSKA (reference sequence). The CDR3 bases are TGCAGTGCTAGAGATCCCGGGCCGGGAAAAGAGACCCAGTACTTC. It encodes CSARDPGPGKETQYF.

This clonotype has only a few counts. The chain couples TRBV12-3 or TRBV12-4 to TRBJ2-1; D not resolved. CDR3 length equals 11 residues. Trimming shortened V by 0 bases and J by 9 bases, and 3 bases separated the two germline ends. The CDR3 loop is CASSLAGEQFF. Written as DNA, the CDR3 is TGTGCCAGCAGTTTAGCGGGTGAGCAGTTCTTC.

This sequence joins TRBV28 and TRBJ2-3, with D possibly TRBD2 on 5 matching bases. V shed 2 bases and J shed 0 bases, with 12 bases lying between them. The CDR3 runs 16 residues. CDR1 MDHEN and CDR2 SYDVKM come from the germline V gene. The CDR3 is CASSLAAEASTDTQYF. The CDR3 DNA reads as TGTGCCAGCAGTTTAGCGGCGGAGGCTAGCACAGATACGCAGTATTTT. Variable domain in full (rest from reference TRBV28 and TRBJ2-3): DVKVTQSSRYLVKRTGEKVFLECVQDMDHENMFWYRQDPGLGLRLIYFSYDVKMKEKGDIPEGYSVSREKKERFSLILESASTNQTSMYLCASSLAAEASTDTQYFGPGTRLTVL.

The V call is TRBV7-8, the J call TRBJ2-3; 8 bases fit TRBD1. The CDR3 is 16 residues long. V lost 5 bases, J lost 4 bases, and 11 bases stayed unmatched. Germline V gene data show CDR1 as SGHVS and CDR2 as FQNEAQ. The CDR3 DNA follows: TGTGCCAGCAGCCCAAGACAGGGGTCCCCCGCAGATACGCAGTATTTT. Amino acids: CASSPRQGSPADTQYF.

J is TRBJ2-1 and V is TRBV7-6, with D tentatively TRBD2 (6 bases). V dropped 0 bases and J dropped 5 bases, with 20 bases sitting between them. The V gene's germline CDR1 is SGHVS and CDR2 FNYEAQ. The CDR3 is made up of 18 amino acids. CDR3: CASSLAWGISGSNNEQFF. The CDR3 DNA sequence: TGTGCCAGCAGCTTAGCGTGGGGAATTAGCGGCTCGAACAATGAGCAGTTCTTC.

The chain recombines TRBV10-3 with TRBJ2-1; 13 bases fit TRBD2. Losses at the gene ends were 9 bases for V and 9 bases for J; bases not matched to a gene: 11. Germline loops: CDR1 ENHRY, CDR2 SYGVKD. There are 15 residues in the CDR3. CDR3 amino acids: CAMADSGTSGIEQFF. The DNA for the CDR3 is TGTGCCATGGCGGATTCCGGGACTAGCGGGATTGAGCAGTTCTTC.

This clonotype was detected only once. The chain employs TRBV29-1 and TRBJ2-3, with D tentatively TRBD1 or TRBD2 (5 bases each). Germline loops: CDR1 SQVTM, CDR2 ANQGSEA. Trimming cost V 4 bases and J 2 bases, with 16 bases left between them. The CDR3 is made up of 15 amino acids. The chain's CDR3 is CSVGLVGTLTDTQYF. The CDR3 DNA is TGCAGCGTTGGGTTGGTCGGGACCCTCACAGATACGCAGTATTTT.

This chain joins TRBV12-3 or TRBV12-4 and TRBJ1-2; no definite D call. The CDR3 consists of 16 residues. Trimming pared 1 base from V and 0 bases from J, leaving 12 bases between. DNA for the CDR3: TGTGCCAGCAGTTTAGTGGAGGGCCGAGCTAACTATGGCTACACCTTC. Its protein is CASSLVEGRANYGYTF.

Worth noting for this clonotype: The junction departs from germline at one end; a sequencing error may be responsible. The chain recombines TRBV7-8 with TRBJ1-4; tentative D call: TRBD1 (5 bases). Germline values: CDR1 SGHVS, CDR2 FQNEAQ. The CDR3 is made up of 16 amino acids. This chain's CDR3 is CASSLRAGLSNEKLFF. The CDR3 bases are TGTGCCAGCAGCCTCCGAGCGGGGCTGTCTAATGAAAAACTTTTTTTT.

The chain joins TRBV6-2 or TRBV6-3 to TRBJ2-5, with D maybe TRBD2 (6 bases). Looked up from germline, CDR1 is MNHEY and CDR2 is SVGEGT. The CDR3 contains 16 residues. Deletions cut 0 bases from V and 5 bases from J, with 16 bases between. This chain's CDR3 is CASSYSSGHGVETQYF. Here the CDR3 DNA reads TGTGCCAGCAGTTACTCGAGCGGGCACGGTGTGGAGACCCAGTACTTC.

Notes on this clonotype: This may come from a read error, since a much larger clone is one base off. The V and J genes are TRBV5-1 and TRBJ2-2; either TRBD1 or TRBD2 may fit D (5 bases each). The germline V and J ends were trimmed by 8 bases and 4 bases, with 12 bases remaining between them. CDR3 length: 13 residues. Germline V gene sequence: CDR1 SGHRS, CDR2 YFSETQ. CDR3 sequence: CARSHGATGELFF. DNA of the CDR3: TGCGCCAGAAGTCACGGGGCCACCGGGGAGCTGTTTTTT.

There are a few counts of this clonotype. This chain joins TRBV7-9 and TRBJ2-3; 10 nucleotides agree with TRBD2. Per germline, CDR1 SEHNR and CDR2 FQNEAQ (reference sequence). The CDR3 is made up of 17 amino acids. V was pared by 1 base and J by 4 bases, with 8 bases of the junction left unmatched. The CDR3 here is CASSLGTWTSGADTQYF. The CDR3, as DNA: TGTGCCAGCAGCTTAGGGACGTGGACTAGCGGCGCAGATACGCAGTATTTT.

J is TRBJ1-5 and V is TRBV9; unclear D gene. CDR1 is SGDLS, CDR2 YYNGEE, per germline. This CDR3 contains 13 residues. Trimming removed 0 bases from V and 1 base from J, with 2 bases in between. The CDR3 nucleotides are TGTGCCAGCAGCGTAGGCAGCAATCAGCCCCAGCATTTT. Translating it yields CASSVGSNQPQHF.

The count of this clonotype is one. A much bigger clone sits one base away, suggesting this may be a read error. The chain has TRBV6-6 and TRBJ1-5, with TRBD1 identical over 8 bases. The CDR3 extends over 15 amino acids. CDR1 and CDR2 from the germline V gene are MNHNY and SVGAGI (reference sequence). CDR3 in amino acids: CASRNRGSGNHPQHF. The CDR3 DNA reads TGTGCCAGCAGAAACAGGGGGTCGGGCAATCATCCCCAGCATTTT.

V and J are TRBV28 and TRBJ1-4; no clear D. CDR1 MDHEN and CDR2 SYDVKM come from the germline V gene. CDR3 length: 13 residues. V lost 3 bases, J lost 6 bases, and 8 bases lay in between. The DNA for the CDR3 is TGTGCCAGCAGTTTGAGGGCTTATGAAAAACTGTTTTTT. It is translated as CASSLRAYEKLFF.

This sequence joins TRBV27 and TRBJ2-3; D is uncertain. The length of the CDR3 is 10 residues. From germline, CDR1 is MNHEY and CDR2 SMNVEV (reference sequence). V was shortened by 6 bases and J by 14 bases, with 12 bases between the two germline ends. The CDR3 protein is CASRAGRVYF. CDR3 DNA sequence: TGTGCCAGCAGGGCAGGACGAGTGTATTTT.

The chain carries TRBV5-4 and TRBJ1-2; 7 nucleotides line up with TRBD1. CDR1 is SGHNT, CDR2 YYREEE, per germline (reference sequence). CDR3 size: 14 residues. V was clipped by 3 bases and J by 7 bases; unmatched bases: 9. The CDR3 here is CASSSPGQLRGYTF. The CDR3, as DNA: TGTGCCAGCAGCTCACCGGGACAGCTACGTGGCTACACCTTC. Full variable domain (remainder filled in from reference TRBV5-4 and TRBJ1-2): ETGVTQSPTHLIKTRGQQVTLRCSSQSGHNTVSWYQQALGQGPQFIFQYYREEENGRGNFPPRFSGLQFPNYSSELNVNALELDDSALYLCASSSPGQLRGYTFGSGTRLTVV.

CDR3 sequence reads: CASSIVEGRHSPLHF. For the CDR3, the DNA is TGTGCCAGTAGTATAGTGGAGGGGCGGCATTCACCCCTCCACTTT. This chain connects TRBV19 to TRBJ1-6; D may be TRBD1 (5 bases). Trimming removed 1 base from V and 8 bases from J, with 12 bases in between. Looked up from germline, CDR1 is LNHDA and CDR2 is SQIVND (reference sequence). The CDR3 has 15 residues.

CDR3: CASTRPRTGKETQYF. CDR3 bases: TGTGCCAGCACCCGACCGCGGACAGGGAAAGAGACCCAGTACTTC. V gene TRBV6-1 combines with J gene TRBJ2-5, with 8 bases fitting TRBD1. The CDR3 runs 15 residues. The V segment lost 7 bases and the J segment 3 bases; nucleotides outside the gene matches: 10. The germline V gene encodes CDR1 MNHNS and CDR2 SASEGT.

This clonotype turned up a few times. This chain connects TRBV19 to TRBJ2-2; D is perhaps TRBD2 (6 bases). In germline, CDR1 is LNHDA, CDR2 SQIVND (reference sequence). CDR3 length: 11 residues. Trimming removed 7 bases at V and 12 bases at J, with 12 bases between. The CDR3 bases are TGTGCCAGTACCCAGGAGGGCAAGCTGTTTTTT. Translation: CASTQEGKLFF.

V gene TRBV6-2 or TRBV6-3 combines with J gene TRBJ1-6; D remains unclear. CDR1 and CDR2 from the germline V gene are MNHEY and SVGEGT. The V and J ends lost 7 bases and 6 bases respectively, with 16 bases between them. CDR3 length: 15 residues. Here the CDR3 reads CASTSGRAANSPLHF. CDR3 in DNA: TGTGCCAGCACCTCCGGAAGGGCAGCTAATTCACCCCTCCACTTT.

The V and J genes are TRBV5-3 and TRBJ2-4, with 8 bases identical to TRBD2. TRBV5-3 is filed as an ORF, its function uncertain. V shed 8 bases, J shed 0 bases, and the junction held 10 bases outside the gene matches. The CDR3 runs 16 residues. CDR3 amino acids: CASSLSGGLAKNIQYF. The CDR3 DNA follows: TGTGCCAGCAGCCTGAGCGGGGGCCTAGCCAAAAACATTCAGTACTTC.

The J gene is TRBJ2-2, the V gene TRBV6-1; 7 positions match TRBD2. This CDR3 comprises 14 residues. The germline gives CDR1 MNHNS, CDR2 SASEGT. Germline trimming cut 7 bases from V and 7 bases from J; bases unmatched to any gene: 9. The CDR3 DNA sequence: TGTGCCAGCACAAGACTAGCCGGAGGCGGGGAGCTGTTTTTT. Protein product: CASTRLAGGGELFF.

As regards this clonotype: It may be a read error: a sequence one base away is much more abundant. V and J are TRBV7-6 and TRBJ2-2; D gene ambiguous. The germline V gene has CDR1 SGHVS and CDR2 FNYEAQ. This CDR3 is 13 amino acids long. Between the trimmed V and J ends, which lost 7 bases and 6 bases, there was a span of 12 bases. DNA for the CDR3: TGTGCCAGCACTCTGGGTTTCCCCGGGGAGCTGTTTTTT. Amino acids: CASTLGFPGELFF.

Only a few counts were recorded for this clonotype. This chain joins TRBV6-1 and TRBJ1-2; 10 bases line up with TRBD1. The CDR3 consists of 14 residues. Germline loops: CDR1 MNHNS, CDR2 SASEGT. V was clipped by 6 bases and J by 5 bases; unmatched bases: 6. The CDR3 protein is CASRDKGQGYGYTF. CDR3 nucleotide sequence: TGTGCCAGCAGAGATAAGGGACAGGGGTATGGCTACACCTTC.